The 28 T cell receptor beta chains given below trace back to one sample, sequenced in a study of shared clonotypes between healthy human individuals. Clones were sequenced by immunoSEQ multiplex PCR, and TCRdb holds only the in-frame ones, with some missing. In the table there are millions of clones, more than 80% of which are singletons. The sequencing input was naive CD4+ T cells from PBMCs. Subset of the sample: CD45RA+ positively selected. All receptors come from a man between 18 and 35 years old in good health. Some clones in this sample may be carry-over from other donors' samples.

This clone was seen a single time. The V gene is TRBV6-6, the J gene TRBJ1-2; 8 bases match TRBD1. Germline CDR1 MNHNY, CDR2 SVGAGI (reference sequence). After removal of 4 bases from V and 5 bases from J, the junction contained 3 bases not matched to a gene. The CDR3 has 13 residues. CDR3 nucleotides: TGTGCCAGCAGTTCGGGACAGGCTTATGGCTACACCTTC. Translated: CASSSGQAYGYTF.

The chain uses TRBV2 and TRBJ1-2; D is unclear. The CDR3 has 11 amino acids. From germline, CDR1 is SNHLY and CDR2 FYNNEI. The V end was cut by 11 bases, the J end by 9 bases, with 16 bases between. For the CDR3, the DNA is TGTGCCGACCGGAGCGACATCCGCTACACCTTC. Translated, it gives CADRSDIRYTF.

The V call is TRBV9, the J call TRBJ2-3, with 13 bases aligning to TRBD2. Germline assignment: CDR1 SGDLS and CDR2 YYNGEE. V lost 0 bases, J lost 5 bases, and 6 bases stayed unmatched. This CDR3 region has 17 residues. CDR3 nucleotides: TGTGCCAGCAGCGTAGAGGGACTAGCGGGAACGGTAGATACGCAGTATTTT. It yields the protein CASSVEGLAGTVDTQYF.

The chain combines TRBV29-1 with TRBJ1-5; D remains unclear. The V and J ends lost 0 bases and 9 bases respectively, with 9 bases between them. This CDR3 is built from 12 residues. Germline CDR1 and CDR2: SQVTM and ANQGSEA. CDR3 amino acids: CSVEDQSGPQHF. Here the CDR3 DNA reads TGCAGCGTTGAAGACCAAAGTGGGCCCCAGCATTTT.

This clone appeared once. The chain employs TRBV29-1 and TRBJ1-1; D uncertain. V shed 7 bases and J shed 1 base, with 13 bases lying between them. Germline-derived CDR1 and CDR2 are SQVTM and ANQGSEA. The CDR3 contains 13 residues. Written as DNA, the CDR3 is TGCAGCGCCCGGAGTCAGGCGAACACTGAAGCTTTCTTT. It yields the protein CSARSQANTEAFF.

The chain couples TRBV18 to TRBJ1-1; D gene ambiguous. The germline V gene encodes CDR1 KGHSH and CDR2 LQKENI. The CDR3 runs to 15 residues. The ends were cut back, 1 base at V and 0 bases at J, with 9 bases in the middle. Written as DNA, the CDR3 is TGTGCCAGCTCACCACAGGAGATTATGAACACTGAAGCTTTCTTT. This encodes CASSPQEIMNTEAFF.

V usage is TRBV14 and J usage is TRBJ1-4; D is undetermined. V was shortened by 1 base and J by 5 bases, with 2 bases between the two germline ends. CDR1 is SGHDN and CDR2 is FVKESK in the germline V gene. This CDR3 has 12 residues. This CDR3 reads CASSQANEKLFF. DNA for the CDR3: TGTGCCAGCAGCCAAGCGAATGAAAAACTGTTTTTT.

DNA of the CDR3: TGCAGCGTTGAACCAGGGGACGTGTACAATGAGCAGTTCTTC. Protein product: CSVEPGDVYNEQFF. The chain uses TRBV29-1 and TRBJ2-1, with D possibly matching TRBD1 (6 bases). Trimming left V 2 bases short and J 4 bases short, with 12 bases between. The CDR3 loop spans 14 amino acids. Per the germline V gene, CDR1 is SQVTM and CDR2 is ANQGSEA.

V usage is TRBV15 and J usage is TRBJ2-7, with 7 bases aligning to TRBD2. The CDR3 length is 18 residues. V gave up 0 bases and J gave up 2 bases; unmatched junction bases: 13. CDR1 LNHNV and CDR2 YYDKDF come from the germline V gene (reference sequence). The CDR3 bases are TGTGCCACCAGCAGAGATCGGGCGGCTAGCGGTAGACCCTACGAGCAGTACTTC. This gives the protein CATSRDRAASGRPYEQYF.

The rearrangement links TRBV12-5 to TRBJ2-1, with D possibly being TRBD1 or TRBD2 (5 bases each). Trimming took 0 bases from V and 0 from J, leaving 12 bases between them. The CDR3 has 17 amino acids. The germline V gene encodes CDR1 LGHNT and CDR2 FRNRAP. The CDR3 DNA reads TGTGCTAGTGGTTTGGTTCTGGGACCGAGCTCCTACAATGAGCAGTTCTTC. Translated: CASGLVLGPSSYNEQFF.

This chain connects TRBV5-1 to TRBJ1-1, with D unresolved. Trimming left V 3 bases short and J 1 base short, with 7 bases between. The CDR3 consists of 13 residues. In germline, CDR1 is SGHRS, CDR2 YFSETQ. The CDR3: CASSSYRNTEAFF. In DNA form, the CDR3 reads TGCGCCAGCAGCTCCTACAGGAACACTGAAGCTTTCTTT.

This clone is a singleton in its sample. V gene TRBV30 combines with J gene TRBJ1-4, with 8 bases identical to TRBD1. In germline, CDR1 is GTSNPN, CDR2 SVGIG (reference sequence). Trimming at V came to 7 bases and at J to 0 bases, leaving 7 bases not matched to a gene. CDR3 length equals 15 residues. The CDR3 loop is CAFRGRSATNEKLFF. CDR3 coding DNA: TGTGCCTTCAGGGGGCGGTCAGCAACTAATGAAAAACTGTTTTTT.

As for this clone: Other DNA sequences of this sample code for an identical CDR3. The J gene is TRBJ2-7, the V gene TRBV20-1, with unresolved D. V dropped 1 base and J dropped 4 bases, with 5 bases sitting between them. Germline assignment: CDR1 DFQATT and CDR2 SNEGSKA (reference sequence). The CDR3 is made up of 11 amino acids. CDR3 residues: CSARVEYEQYF. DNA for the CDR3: TGCAGTGCTAGAGTAGAATACGAGCAGTACTTC.

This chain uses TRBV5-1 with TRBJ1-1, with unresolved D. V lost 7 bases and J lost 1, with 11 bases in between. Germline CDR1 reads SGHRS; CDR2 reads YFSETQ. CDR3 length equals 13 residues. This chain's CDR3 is CASRDGENTEAFF. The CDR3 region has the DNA TGCGCCAGCCGCGACGGGGAGAACACTGAAGCTTTCTTT.

CDR3: CASSGAWGGGHGYTF. The CDR3 DNA sequence: TGTGCCAGCAGTGGGGCGTGGGGAGGGGGCCATGGCTACACCTTC. The genes are TRBV6-1 and TRBJ1-2; 7 bases agree with TRBD1. This CDR3 is built from 15 residues. Germline lookup yields CDR1 MNHNS and CDR2 SASEGT. V dropped 4 bases and J dropped 6; count of bases not matched to a gene: 11.

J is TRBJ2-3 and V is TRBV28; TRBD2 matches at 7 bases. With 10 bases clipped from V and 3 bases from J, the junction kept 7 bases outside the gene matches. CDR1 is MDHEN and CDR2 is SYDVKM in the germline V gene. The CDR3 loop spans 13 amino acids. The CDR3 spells CATKTGGTDTQYF. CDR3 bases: TGTGCCACAAAGACGGGGGGAACAGATACGCAGTATTTT.

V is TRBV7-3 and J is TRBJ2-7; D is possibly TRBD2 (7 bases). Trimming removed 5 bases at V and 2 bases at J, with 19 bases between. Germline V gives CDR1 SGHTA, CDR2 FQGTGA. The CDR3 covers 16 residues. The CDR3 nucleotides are TGTGCCAGCAGCCCCAGGGCTAGCGGACAGCCCTACGAGCAGTACTTC. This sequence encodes CASSPRASGQPYEQYF.

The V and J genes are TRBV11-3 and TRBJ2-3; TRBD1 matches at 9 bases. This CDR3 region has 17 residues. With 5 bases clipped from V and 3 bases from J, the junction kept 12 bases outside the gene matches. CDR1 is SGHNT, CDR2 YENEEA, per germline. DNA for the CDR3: TGTGCCAGCAGCGTCGGGACAGGGAACGTGGGGACAGATACGCAGTATTTT. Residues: CASSVGTGNVGTDTQYF. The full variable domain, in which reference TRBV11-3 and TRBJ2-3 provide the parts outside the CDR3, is EAGVVQSPRYKIIEKKQPVAFWCNPISGHNTLYWYLQNLGQGPELLIRYENEEAVDDSQLPKDRFSAERLKGVDSTLKIQPAELGDSAVYLCASSVGTGNVGTDTQYFGPGTRLTVL.

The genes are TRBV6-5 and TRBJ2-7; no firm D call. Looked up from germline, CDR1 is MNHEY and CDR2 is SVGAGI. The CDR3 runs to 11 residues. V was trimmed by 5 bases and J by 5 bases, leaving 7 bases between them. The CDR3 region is CASSNLNEQYF. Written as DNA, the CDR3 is TGTGCCAGCAGTAACTTAAACGAGCAGTACTTC.

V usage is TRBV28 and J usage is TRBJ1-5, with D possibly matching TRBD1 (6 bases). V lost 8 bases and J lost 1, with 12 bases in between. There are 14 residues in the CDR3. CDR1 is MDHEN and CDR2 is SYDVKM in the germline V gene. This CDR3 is CASEQGESNQPQHF. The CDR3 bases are TGTGCCAGCGAACAGGGTGAAAGCAATCAGCCCCAGCATTTT.

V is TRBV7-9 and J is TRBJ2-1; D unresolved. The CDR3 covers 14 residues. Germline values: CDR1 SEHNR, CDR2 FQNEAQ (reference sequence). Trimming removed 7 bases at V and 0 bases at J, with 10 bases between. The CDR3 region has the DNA TGTGCCAGCAAGGTGGCCTTCTCCTACAATGAGCAGTTCTTC. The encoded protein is CASKVAFSYNEQFF.

The chain's CDR3 is CATSRTVMMNTEAFF. CDR3 nucleotides: TGTGCCACCAGCAGAACTGTCATGATGAACACTGAAGCTTTCTTT. The chain links TRBV15 to TRBJ1-1; no definite D call. CDR1 is LNHNV and CDR2 is YYDKDF in the germline V gene (reference sequence). The V and J ends lost 2 bases and 0 bases respectively, with 10 bases between them. The length of the CDR3 is 15 residues.

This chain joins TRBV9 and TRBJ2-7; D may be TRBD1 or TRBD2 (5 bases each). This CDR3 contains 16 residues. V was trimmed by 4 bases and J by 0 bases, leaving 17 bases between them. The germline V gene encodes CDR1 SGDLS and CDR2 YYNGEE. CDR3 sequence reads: CASSSFSGASSYEQYF. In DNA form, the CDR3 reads TGTGCCAGCAGCTCTTTCTCCGGGGCTAGCTCCTACGAGCAGTACTTC.

The CDR3 sequence: CASSPLTGVNEKLFF. CDR3 nucleotides: TGTGCCAGCTCACCACTAACAGGGGTGAATGAAAAACTGTTTTTT. The chain combines TRBV18 with TRBJ1-4, with 7 nucleotides matching TRBD1. After removal of 1 base from V and 5 bases from J, the junction contained 4 bases not matched to a gene. This CDR3 region has 15 residues. Germline V CDR1 and CDR2: KGHSH, LQKENI.

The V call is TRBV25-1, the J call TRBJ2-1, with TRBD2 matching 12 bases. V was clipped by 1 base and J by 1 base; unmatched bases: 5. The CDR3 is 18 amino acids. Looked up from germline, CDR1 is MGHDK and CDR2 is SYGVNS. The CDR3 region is CASSELTSGSESYNEQFF. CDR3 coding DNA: TGTGCCAGCAGTGAATTGACTAGCGGGAGTGAGTCCTACAATGAGCAGTTCTTC.

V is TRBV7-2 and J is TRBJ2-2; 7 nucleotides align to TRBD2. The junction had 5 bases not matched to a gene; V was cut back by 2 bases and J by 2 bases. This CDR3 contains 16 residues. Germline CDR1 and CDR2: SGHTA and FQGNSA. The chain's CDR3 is CASSLKTGLNTGELFF. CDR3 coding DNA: TGTGCCAGCAGCTTAAAAACGGGACTAAACACCGGGGAGCTGTTTTTT.

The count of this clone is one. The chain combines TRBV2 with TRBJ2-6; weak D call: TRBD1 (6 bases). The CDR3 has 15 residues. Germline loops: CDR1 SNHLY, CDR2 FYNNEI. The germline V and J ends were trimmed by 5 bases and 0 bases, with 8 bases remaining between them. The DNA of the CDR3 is TGTGCCAGCAGTACACAGGGCTCTGGGGCCAACGTCCTGACTTTC. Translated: CASSTQGSGANVLTF.

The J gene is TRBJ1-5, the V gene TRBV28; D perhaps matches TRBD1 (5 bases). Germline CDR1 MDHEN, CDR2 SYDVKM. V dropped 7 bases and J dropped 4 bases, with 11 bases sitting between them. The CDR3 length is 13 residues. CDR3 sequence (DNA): TGTGCCAGCACCAGGGTGGGGAATCAGCCCCAGCATTTT. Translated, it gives CASTRVGNQPQHF.